This TCR beta chain was documented in a study of tissue T cells after allogeneic stem cell transplantation. Time point here: mouse harvest day 7 after allogeneic transplant. Mouse grafts combined 10^7 T-cell-depleted bone marrow cells with 10^6 splenic CD5+ T cells. This clone has a handful of counts. Mouse gene names and germline throughout. The read falls 1 residue short of the CDR3 end, and the missing part is taken from the germline J gene. The V gene lost 3 bases and the J gene lost 6 bases, with 10 bases spanning the gap. CDR3 length: 12 amino acids. Germline loops: CDR1 NSHNY, CDR2 SYGAGN. The data were produced by immunoSEQ multiplex PCR, yet TCRdb's version contains in-frame clones alone and is incomplete. The sample records thousands of clones, 55% being singletons.

The chain couples TRBV13-1 to TRBJ2-7, with D perhaps TRBD1 (6 bases). The sample was gut tissue. The receptor comes from a female BALB/c mouse given C57BL/6 T cells with graft-versus-host disease after an allogeneic hematopoietic cell transplant. CDR3 loop: CASSVNRVEQYF. The DNA read from the CDR3 is TGTGCCAGCAGTGTCAACAGGGTTGAACAGTAC.